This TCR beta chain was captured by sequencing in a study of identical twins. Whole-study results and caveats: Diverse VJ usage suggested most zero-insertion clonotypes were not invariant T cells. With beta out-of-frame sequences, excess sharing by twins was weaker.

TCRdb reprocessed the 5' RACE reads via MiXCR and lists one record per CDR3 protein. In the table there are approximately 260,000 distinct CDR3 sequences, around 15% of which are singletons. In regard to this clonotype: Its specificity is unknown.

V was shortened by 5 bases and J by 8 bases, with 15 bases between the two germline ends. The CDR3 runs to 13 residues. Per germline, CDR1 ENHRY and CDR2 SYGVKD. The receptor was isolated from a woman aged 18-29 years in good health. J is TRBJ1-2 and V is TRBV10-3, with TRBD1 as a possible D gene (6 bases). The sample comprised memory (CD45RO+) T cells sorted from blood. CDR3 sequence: CAISRQGLGGYTF. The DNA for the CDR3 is TGTGCCATCAGTCGCCAGGGGTTAGGCGGCTACACCTTC.